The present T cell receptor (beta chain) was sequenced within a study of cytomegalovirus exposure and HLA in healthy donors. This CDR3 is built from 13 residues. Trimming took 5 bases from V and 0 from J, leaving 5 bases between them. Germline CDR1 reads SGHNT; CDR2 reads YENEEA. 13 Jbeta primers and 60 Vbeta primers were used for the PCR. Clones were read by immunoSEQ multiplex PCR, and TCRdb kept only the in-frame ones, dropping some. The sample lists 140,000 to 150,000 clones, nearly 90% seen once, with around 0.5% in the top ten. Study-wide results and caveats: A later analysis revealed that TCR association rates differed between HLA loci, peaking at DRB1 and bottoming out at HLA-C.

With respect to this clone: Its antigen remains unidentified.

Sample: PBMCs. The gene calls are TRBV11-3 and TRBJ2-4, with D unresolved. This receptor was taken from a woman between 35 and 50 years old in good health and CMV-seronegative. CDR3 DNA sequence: TGTGCCAGCAGCCCGTCAGCCAAAAACATTCAGTACTTC. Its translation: CASSPSAKNIQYF. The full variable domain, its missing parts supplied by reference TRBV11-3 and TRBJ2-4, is EAGVVQSPRYKIIEKKQPVAFWCNPISGHNTLYWYLQNLGQGPELLIRYENEEAVDDSQLPKDRFSAERLKGVDSTLKIQPAELGDSAVYLCASSPSAKNIQYFGAGTRLSVL.